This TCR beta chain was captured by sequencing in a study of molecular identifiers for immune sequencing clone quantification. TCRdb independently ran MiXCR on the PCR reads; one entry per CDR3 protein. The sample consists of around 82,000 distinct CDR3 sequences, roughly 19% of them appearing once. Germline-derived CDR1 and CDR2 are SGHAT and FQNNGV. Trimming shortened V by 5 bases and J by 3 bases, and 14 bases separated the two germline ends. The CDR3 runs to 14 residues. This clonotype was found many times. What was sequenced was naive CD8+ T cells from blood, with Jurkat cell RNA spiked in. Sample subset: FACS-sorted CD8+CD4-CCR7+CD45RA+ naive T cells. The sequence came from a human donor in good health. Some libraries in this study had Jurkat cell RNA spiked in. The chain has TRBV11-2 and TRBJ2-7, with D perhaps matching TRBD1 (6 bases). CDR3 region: CASSLRQVRYEQYF. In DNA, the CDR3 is TGTGCCAGCAGCCTCAGACAGGTCCGCTACGAGCAGTACTTC.